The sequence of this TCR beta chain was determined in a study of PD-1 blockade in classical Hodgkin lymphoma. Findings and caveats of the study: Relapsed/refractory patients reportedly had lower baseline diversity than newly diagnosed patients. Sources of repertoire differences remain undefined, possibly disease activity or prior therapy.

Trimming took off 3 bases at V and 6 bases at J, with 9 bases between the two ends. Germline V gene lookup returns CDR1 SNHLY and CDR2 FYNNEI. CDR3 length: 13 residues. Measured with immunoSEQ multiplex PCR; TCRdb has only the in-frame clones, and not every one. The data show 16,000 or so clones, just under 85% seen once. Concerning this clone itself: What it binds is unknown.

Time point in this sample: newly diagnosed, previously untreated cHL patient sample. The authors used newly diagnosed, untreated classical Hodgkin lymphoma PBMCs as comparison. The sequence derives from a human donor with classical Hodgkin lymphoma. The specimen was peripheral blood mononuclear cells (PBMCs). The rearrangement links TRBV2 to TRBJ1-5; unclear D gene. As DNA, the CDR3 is TGTGCCAGCAGTGACAGGCGTATTCAGCCCCAGCATTTT. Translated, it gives CASSDRRIQPQHF.